The rows below give T cell receptor beta chains drawn from one sample of a study of T-cell memory formation after mild COVID-19. One entry per CDR3 protein, called by TCRdb with MiXCR from the 5' RACE reads. The data show 400,000 to 500,000 distinct CDR3 sequences, approximately 24% seen once. Material: PBMCs or a T cell subset sorted from them (not recorded which). The receptors stem from an adult woman who had mild COVID-19 (a few samples of this study predate the infection). Cell type and time point are not known. Each CDR3 is given with its conserved first and last residue. Fields, in order: V gene, clone size, D gene, J gene, CDR3 DNA, CDR3 protein. A D gene is named only where the DNA matches it firmly. Size tells how often a clone was seen (once, few, many) or the class of an expanded clone, and some rows leave it out.

v_call: TRBV5-5
clone_size: -
d_call: TRBD2
j_call: TRBJ2-5
cdr3_nt: TGTGCCAGCACCCCACATGTAGCGGGGGTCCAAGAGACCCAGTACTTC
cdr3_aa: CASTPHVAGVQETQYF

v_call: TRBV4-1
clone_size: few
d_call: TRBD2
j_call: TRBJ2-4
cdr3_nt: TGCGCCAGCAGTCCTAGCGGGGGTCGAACTAACATTCAGTACTTC
cdr3_aa: CASSPSGGRTNIQYF

v_call: TRBV20-1
clone_size: -
d_call: TRBD2
j_call: TRBJ2-7
cdr3_nt: TGCAGTGCTCCGTATAGCGGGAACTCCTACGAGCAGTACTTC
cdr3_aa: CSAPYSGNSYEQYF

v_call: TRBV24-1
clone_size: -
d_call: TRBD1
j_call: TRBJ1-1
cdr3_nt: TGTGCCACCAGGGACAGGGGCGCTGAAGCTTTCTTT
cdr3_aa: CATRDRGAEAFF

v_call: TRBV24-1
clone_size: -
d_call: TRBD1
j_call: TRBJ1-1
cdr3_nt: TGTGCCACCAGTGCGACAGGGAGTACGGAAGCTTTCTTT
cdr3_aa: CATSATGSTEAFF

v_call: TRBV7-3
clone_size: -
d_call: -
j_call: TRBJ2-4
cdr3_nt: TGTGCCAGCAGCTTGGGACCGGCCAAAAACATTCAGTACTTC
cdr3_aa: CASSLGPAKNIQYF

v_call: TRBV24-1
clone_size: -
d_call: -
j_call: TRBJ2-2
cdr3_nt: TGTGCCACCCAGGACAGCGCGACCACCGGGGAGCTGTTTTTT
cdr3_aa: CATQDSATTGELFF

v_call: TRBV14
clone_size: few
d_call: -
j_call: TRBJ2-2
cdr3_nt: TGTGCCAGCACCAACCGCGGCGGGGAGCTGTTTTTT
cdr3_aa: CASTNRGGELFF

v_call: TRBV6-5
clone_size: -
d_call: -
j_call: TRBJ2-7
cdr3_nt: TGTGCCAGCAGTCCCCTCCAGGGATCCTACGAGCAGTACTTC
cdr3_aa: CASSPLQGSYEQYF

v_call: TRBV29-1
clone_size: -
d_call: -
j_call: TRBJ2-1
cdr3_nt: TGCAGCGTTTCCCTTCCGGGAGGGGGCGCCTACAATGAGCAGTTCTTC
cdr3_aa: CSVSLPGGGAYNEQFF

v_call: TRBV10-3
clone_size: few
d_call: -
j_call: TRBJ2-1
cdr3_nt: -
cdr3_aa: CAISESGRAGTNPDEQFF

v_call: TRBV12-3/TRBV12-4
clone_size: many
d_call: -
j_call: TRBJ1-2
cdr3_nt: TGTGCCAGCAGCCAAAACTATGGCTACACCTTC
cdr3_aa: CASSQNYGYTF

v_call: TRBV5-1
clone_size: -
d_call: TRBD1
j_call: TRBJ2-7
cdr3_nt: TGCGCCAGCAGCACCGGACAGGGTTGGGAGCAGTACTTC
cdr3_aa: CASSTGQGWEQYF

v_call: TRBV18
clone_size: -
d_call: -
j_call: TRBJ1-3
cdr3_nt: TGTGCCAGCTTTACTCGACCGGACTCTGGAAACACCATATATTTT
cdr3_aa: CASFTRPDSGNTIYF

v_call: TRBV27
clone_size: -
d_call: -
j_call: TRBJ1-6
cdr3_nt: TGTGCCAGCAGGAATAATTCACCCCTCCACTTT
cdr3_aa: CASRNNSPLHF

v_call: TRBV11-2
clone_size: -
d_call: TRBD2
j_call: TRBJ2-2
cdr3_nt: TGTGCCAGCAGCCAGTCTTTTAGGCTAGCGGGAGATACCGGGGAGCTGTTTTTT
cdr3_aa: CASSQSFRLAGDTGELFF

v_call: TRBV6-5
clone_size: few
d_call: -
j_call: TRBJ2-1
cdr3_nt: TGTGCCAGCAGTTACTCGGACTTCGGTGAGCAGTTCTTC
cdr3_aa: CASSYSDFGEQFF

v_call: TRBV20-1
clone_size: -
d_call: TRBD2
j_call: TRBJ2-3
cdr3_nt: TGCAGTGCTAGCCTAGCGGGAGGGCCTTCTTATACGCAGTATTTT
cdr3_aa: CSASLAGGPSYTQYF

v_call: TRBV30
clone_size: -
d_call: -
j_call: TRBJ2-7
cdr3_nt: TGTGCCGCCAAGGACGCCCAAGTGGGGACCTACGAGCAGTACTTC
cdr3_aa: CAAKDAQVGTYEQYF

v_call: TRBV7-9
clone_size: -
d_call: TRBD2
j_call: TRBJ2-1
cdr3_nt: TGTGCCAGCAGCTCCGACGGGACTAGGGGACGAGTCTACAATGAGCAGTTCTTC
cdr3_aa: CASSSDGTRGRVYNEQFF

v_call: TRBV7-9
clone_size: few
d_call: -
j_call: TRBJ2-3
cdr3_nt: TGTGCCAGCAGCTTTGAAGAGTTCACAGATACGCAGTATTTT
cdr3_aa: CASSFEEFTDTQYF

v_call: TRBV12-3/TRBV12-4
clone_size: few
d_call: -
j_call: TRBJ2-1
cdr3_nt: TGTGCCAGCGGGCTGGGGGGATACAATGAGCAGTTCTTC
cdr3_aa: CASGLGGYNEQFF

v_call: TRBV12-3/TRBV12-4
clone_size: few
d_call: -
j_call: TRBJ1-4
cdr3_nt: TGTGCCAGCAGTTGGGGTGAAAAACTGTTTTTT
cdr3_aa: CASSWGEKLFF

v_call: TRBV2
clone_size: -
d_call: TRBD2
j_call: TRBJ2-3
cdr3_nt: TGTGCCAGCAGTCCGTACCTAGCGGGGGCCTCTGCATCAGATACGCAGTATTTT
cdr3_aa: CASSPYLAGASASDTQYF